This TCR beta chain was profiled in a study of TIL therapy for anti-PD-1-resistant metastatic lung cancer. The overall study: Tumors were harvested before any PD-1/PD-L1 blockade. Most patients had lung adenocarcinoma. The study's findings and limits: This highly selected cohort may not generalize to typical lung cancer patients.

This was the immunoSEQ v3 assay. Data came from immunoSEQ multiplex PCR; TCRdb stores just in-frame clones and leaves some out. The sample comprises roughly 60,000 clones, 70% to 75% of which are singletons, and 1.5% to 2% rests with the top ten. From germline, CDR1 is KGHSH and CDR2 LQKENI. V lost 2 bases and J 5 bases, leaving 12 bases between the germline ends. This CDR3 region has 15 residues. This clone was counted only a few times. Antigen unknown. Time point meaning: pre-treatment sample, taken before nivolumab and TIL therapy. Enrollment ran from late 2017 to January 2020. The chain joins TRBV18 to TRBJ1-4; possibly TRBD1 for D (5 bases). The TCR was taken from a person between 25 and 80 years old with non-small cell lung cancer. The sequenced sample was blood, obtained at baseline. The CDR3: CASSPFPAGNEKLFF. The DNA for the CDR3 is TGTGCCAGCTCACCATTCCCAGCAGGGAATGAAAAACTGTTTTTT.